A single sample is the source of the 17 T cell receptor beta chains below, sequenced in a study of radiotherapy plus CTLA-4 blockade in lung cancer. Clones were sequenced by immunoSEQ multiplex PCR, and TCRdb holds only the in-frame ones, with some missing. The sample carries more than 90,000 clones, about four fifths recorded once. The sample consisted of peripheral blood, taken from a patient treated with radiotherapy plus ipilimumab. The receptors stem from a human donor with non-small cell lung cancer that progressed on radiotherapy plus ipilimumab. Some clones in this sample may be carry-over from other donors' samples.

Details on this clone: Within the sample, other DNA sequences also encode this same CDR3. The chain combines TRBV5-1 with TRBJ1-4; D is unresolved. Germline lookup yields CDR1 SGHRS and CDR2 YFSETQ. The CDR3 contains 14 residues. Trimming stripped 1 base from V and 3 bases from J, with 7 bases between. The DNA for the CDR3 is TGCGCCAGCAGCTTGTCGGGGTCTAATGAAAAACTGTTTTTT. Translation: CASSLSGSNEKLFF.

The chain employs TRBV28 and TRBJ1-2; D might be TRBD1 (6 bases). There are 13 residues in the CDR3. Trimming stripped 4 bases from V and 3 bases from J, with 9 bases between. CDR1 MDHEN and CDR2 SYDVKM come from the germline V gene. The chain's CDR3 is CASSSGQYYGYTF. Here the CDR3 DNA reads TGTGCCAGCAGTTCCGGACAGTACTATGGCTACACCTTC.

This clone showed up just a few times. CDR3 loop: CASSYDLPGGETQYF. CDR3 bases: TGTGCCAGCAGTTACGACCTCCCAGGGGGGGAGACCCAGTACTTC. This chain uses TRBV6-5 with TRBJ2-5, with D possibly TRBD1 on 7 matching bases. The CDR3 runs to 15 residues. Trimming removed 2 bases from V and 5 bases from J, with 15 bases in between. In germline, CDR1 is MNHEY, CDR2 SVGAGI.

DNA of the CDR3: TGTGCCACCAGCAGAGGGGGAGGTGATGAAAAACTGTTTTTT. Residues: CATSRGGGDEKLFF. The V and J genes are TRBV15 and TRBJ1-4; D gene unclear. CDR1 and CDR2 from the germline V gene are LNHNV and YYDKDF (reference sequence). V lost 1 base and J 6 bases, leaving 9 bases between the germline ends. The CDR3 runs 14 residues.

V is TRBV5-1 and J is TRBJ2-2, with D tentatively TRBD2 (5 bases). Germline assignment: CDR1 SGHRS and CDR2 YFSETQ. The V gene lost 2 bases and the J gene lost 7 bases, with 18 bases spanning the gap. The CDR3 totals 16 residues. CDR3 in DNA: TGCGCCAGCAGCTTAGTAGGACTCGGCGTAGGCGGGGAGCTGTTTTTT. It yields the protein CASSLVGLGVGGELFF.

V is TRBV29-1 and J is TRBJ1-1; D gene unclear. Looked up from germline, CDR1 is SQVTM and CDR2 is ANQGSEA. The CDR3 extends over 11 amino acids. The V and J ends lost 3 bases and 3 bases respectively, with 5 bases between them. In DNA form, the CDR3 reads TGCAGCGTTGATAGGGACACTGAAGCTTTCTTT. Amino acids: CSVDRDTEAFF.

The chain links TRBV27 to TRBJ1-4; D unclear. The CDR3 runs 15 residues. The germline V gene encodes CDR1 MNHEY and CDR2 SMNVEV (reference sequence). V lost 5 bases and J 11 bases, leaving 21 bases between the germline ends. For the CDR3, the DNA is TGTGCCAGCAGTCGCTCTACTTTTGTCAGGCCTAAACTGTTTTTT. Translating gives CASSRSTFVRPKLFF. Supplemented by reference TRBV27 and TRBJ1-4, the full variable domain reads EAQVTQNPRYLITVTGKKLTVTCSQNMNHEYMSWYRQDPGLGLRQIYYSMNVEVTDKGDVPEGYKVSRKEKRNFPLILESPSPNQTSLYFCASSRSTFVRPKLFFGSGTQLSVL.

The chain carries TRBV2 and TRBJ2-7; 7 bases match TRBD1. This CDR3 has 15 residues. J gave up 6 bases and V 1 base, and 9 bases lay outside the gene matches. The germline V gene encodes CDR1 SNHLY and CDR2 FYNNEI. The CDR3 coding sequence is TGTGCCAGCAGTGAAGGAACAGGGGCGTTCGCCGAGCAGTACTTC. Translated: CASSEGTGAFAEQYF.

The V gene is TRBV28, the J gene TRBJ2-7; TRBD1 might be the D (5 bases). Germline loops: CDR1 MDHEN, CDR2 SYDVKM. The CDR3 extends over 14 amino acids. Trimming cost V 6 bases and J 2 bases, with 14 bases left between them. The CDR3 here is CASRLRGGAYEQYF. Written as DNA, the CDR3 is TGTGCCAGCAGGTTAAGGGGTGGGGCCTACGAGCAGTACTTC.

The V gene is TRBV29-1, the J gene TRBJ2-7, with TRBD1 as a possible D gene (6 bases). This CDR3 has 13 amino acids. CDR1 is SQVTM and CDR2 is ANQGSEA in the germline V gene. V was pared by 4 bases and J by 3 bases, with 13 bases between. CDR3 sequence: CSVGGQPFYEQYF. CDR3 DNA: TGCAGCGTTGGGGGGCAGCCCTTCTACGAGCAGTACTTC.

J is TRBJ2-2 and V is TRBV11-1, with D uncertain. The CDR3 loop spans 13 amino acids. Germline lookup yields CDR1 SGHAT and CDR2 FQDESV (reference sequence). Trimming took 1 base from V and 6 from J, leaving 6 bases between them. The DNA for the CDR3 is TGTGCCAGCAGCTTAGTGGGATCCGGGGAGCTGTTTTTT. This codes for CASSLVGSGELFF.

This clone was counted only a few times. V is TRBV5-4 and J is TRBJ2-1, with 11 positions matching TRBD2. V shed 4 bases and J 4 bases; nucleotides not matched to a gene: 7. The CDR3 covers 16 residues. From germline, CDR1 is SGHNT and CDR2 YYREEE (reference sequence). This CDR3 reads CASSQDSGGVYNEQFF. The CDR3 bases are TGTGCCAGCAGCCAAGATAGCGGGGGGGTATACAATGAGCAGTTCTTC.

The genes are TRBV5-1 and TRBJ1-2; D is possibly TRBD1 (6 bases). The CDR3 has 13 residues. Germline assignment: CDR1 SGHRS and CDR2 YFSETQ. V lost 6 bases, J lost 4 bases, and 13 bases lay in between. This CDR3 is CASTNQGTYGYTF. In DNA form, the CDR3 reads TGCGCCAGCACAAACCAGGGGACCTATGGCTACACCTTC.

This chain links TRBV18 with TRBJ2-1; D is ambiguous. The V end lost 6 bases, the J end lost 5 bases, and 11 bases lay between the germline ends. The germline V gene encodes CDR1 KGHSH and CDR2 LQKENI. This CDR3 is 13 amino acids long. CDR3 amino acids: CASSGVQHNEQFF. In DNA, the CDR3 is TGTGCCAGCTCCGGTGTCCAACACAATGAGCAGTTCTTC. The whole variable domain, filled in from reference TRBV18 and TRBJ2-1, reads NAGVMQNPRHLVRRRGQEARLRCSPMKGHSHVYWYRQLPEEGLKFMVYLQKENIIDESGMPKERFSAEFPKEGPSILRIQQVVRGDSAAYFCASSGVQHNEQFFGPGTRLTVL.

As DNA, the CDR3 is TGTGCCAGCAGCGACCGGGACAGGGATGTCTACGAGCAGTACTTC. Translated, it gives CASSDRDRDVYEQYF. The chain recombines TRBV7-2 with TRBJ2-7, with 9 bases aligning to TRBD1. The germline CDR1 and CDR2 sequences are SGHTA and FQGNSA. Trimming at V came to 5 bases and at J to 3 bases, leaving 8 bases not matched to a gene. CDR3 size: 15 residues. The whole variable domain, filled in from reference TRBV7-2 and TRBJ2-7, reads GAGVSQSPSNKVTEKGKDVELRCDPISGHTALYWYRQSLGQGLEFLIYFQGNSAPDKSGLPSDRFSAERTGGSVSTLTIQRTQQEDSAVYLCASSDRDRDVYEQYFGPGTRLTVT.

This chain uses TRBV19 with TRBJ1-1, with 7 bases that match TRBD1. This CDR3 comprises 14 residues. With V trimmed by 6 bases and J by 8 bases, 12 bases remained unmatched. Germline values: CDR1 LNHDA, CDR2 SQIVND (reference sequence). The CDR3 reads CASSPHRDSREAFF. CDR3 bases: TGTGCCAGTAGCCCACACCGGGACAGCCGAGAAGCTTTCTTT.

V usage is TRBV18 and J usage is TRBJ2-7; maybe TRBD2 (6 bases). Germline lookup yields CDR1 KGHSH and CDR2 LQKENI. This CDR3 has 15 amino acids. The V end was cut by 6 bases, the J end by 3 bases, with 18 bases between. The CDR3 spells CASSPGGGWGYEQYF. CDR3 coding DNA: TGTGCCAGCTCGCCAGGAGGAGGGTGGGGCTACGAGCAGTACTTC.